This T cell receptor beta chain was profiled in a study of neurological immune-mediated disorders. The cDNA was generated by 5'RACE with 10-nucleotide random UMIs. TCRdb passed the 5' RACE reads through MiXCR, listing each CDR3 protein once. The sample includes 15,000 to 20,000 distinct CDR3 sequences, about 10% seen only once; the top ten take over 25%. As regards this clonotype: Its specificity is not known.

Study-level findings and limits: Expanded clones shared no identical CDR3 amino acid sequences across subjects, which suggested private TCR-beta repertoires in all groups.

V gave up 0 bases and J gave up 3 bases; unmatched junction bases: 5. CDR1 is SGHNT, CDR2 YYREEE, per germline (reference sequence). The CDR3 totals 15 residues. Source material: CD8+ T cells from blood. The rearrangement links TRBV5-4 to TRBJ2-5; 7 bases are a match to TRBD1. The clonotype originates from a woman between 50 and 59 years old in good health. This CDR3 is CASSLGGTVKETQYF. The CDR3 DNA reads TGTGCCAGCAGCTTGGGAGGGACAGTTAAAGAGACCCAGTACTTC.